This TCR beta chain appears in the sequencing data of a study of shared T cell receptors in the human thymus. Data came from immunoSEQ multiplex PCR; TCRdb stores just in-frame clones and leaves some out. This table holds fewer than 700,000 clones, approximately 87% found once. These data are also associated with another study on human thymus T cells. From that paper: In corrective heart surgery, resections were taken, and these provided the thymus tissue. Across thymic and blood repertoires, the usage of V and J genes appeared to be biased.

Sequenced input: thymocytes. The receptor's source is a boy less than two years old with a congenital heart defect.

The CDR3 spells CASAGSATTGELFF. CDR3 nucleotides: TGTGCCAGCGCTGGCTCAGCGACCACCGGGGAGCTGTTTTTT. This chain connects TRBV5-4 to TRBJ2-2; D is unclear. Per germline, CDR1 SGHNT and CDR2 YYREEE (reference sequence). The CDR3 totals 14 residues. Between the trimmed V and J ends, which lost 7 bases and 4 bases, there was a span of 14 bases.